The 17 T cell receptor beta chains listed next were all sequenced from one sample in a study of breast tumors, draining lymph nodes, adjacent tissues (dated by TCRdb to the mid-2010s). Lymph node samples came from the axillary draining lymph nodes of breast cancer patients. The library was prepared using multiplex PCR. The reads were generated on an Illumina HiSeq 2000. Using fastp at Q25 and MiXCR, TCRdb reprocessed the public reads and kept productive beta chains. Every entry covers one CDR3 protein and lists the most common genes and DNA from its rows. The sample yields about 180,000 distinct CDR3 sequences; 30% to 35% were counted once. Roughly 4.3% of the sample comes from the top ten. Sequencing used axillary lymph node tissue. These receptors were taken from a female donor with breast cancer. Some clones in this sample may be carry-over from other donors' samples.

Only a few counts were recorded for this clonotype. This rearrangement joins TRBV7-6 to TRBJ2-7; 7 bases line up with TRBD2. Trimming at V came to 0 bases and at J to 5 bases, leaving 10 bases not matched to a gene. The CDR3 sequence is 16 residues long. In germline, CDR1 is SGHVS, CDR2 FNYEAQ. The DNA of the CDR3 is TGTGCCAGCAGCTTAGCGGGAGGGCCAGGTTTGGACGAGCAGTACTTC. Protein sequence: CASSLAGGPGLDEQYF.

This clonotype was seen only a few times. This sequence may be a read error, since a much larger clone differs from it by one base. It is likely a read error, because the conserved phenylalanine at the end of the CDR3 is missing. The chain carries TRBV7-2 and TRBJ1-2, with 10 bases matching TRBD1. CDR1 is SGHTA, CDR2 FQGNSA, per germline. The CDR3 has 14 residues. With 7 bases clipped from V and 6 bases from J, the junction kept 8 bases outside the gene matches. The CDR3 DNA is TGTGCCAGCACCGACCTGGACAGGGGGAATGGCTACACCCTC. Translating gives CASTDLDRGNGYTL.

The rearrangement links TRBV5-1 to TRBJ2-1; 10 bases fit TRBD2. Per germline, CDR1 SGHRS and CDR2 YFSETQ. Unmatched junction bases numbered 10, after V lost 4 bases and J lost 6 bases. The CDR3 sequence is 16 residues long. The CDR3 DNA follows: TGCGCCAGCAGCCTAGAAGCGGGGGGGCCCGCCAATGAGCAGTTCTTC. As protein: CASSLEAGGPANEQFF.

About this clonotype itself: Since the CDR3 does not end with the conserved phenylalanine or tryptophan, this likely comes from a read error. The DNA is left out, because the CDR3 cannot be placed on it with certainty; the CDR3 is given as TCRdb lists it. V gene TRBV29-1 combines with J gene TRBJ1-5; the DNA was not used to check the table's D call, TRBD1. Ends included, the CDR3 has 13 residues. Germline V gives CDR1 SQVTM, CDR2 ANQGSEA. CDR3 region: CSVRDNYNQPRHL.

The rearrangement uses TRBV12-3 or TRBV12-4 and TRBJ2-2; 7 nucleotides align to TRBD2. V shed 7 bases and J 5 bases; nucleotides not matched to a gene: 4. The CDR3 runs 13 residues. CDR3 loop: CASNPSGTGELFF. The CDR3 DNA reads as TGTGCCAGCAACCCTAGCGGAACCGGGGAGCTGTTTTTT.

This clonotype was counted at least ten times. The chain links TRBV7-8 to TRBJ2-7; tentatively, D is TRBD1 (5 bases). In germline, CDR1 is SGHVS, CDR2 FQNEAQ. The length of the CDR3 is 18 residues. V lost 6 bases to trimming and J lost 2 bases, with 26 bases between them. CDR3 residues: CASSFLTFAAGPAYEQYF. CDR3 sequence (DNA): TGTGCCAGCAGTTTCCTAACTTTCGCGGCAGGGCCGGCCTACGAGCAGTACTTC.

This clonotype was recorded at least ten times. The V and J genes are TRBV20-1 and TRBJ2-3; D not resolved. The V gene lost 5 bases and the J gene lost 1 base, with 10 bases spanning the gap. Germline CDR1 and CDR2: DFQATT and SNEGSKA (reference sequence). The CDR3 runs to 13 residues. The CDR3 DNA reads TGCAGTGCTCCCCCGGCAGGCACAGATACGCAGTATTTT. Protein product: CSAPPAGTDTQYF.

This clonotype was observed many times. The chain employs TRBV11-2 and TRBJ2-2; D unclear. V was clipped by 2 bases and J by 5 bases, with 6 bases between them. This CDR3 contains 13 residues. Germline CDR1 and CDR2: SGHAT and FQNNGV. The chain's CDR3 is CASSLMMTGELFF. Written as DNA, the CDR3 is TGTGCCAGCAGCTTAATGATGACCGGGGAGCTGTTTTTT.

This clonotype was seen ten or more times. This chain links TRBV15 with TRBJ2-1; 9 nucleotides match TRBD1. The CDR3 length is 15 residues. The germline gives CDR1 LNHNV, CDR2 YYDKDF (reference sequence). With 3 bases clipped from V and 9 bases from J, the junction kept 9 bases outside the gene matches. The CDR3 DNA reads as TGTGCCACCAGCAGGAGACAGGGGGAGAGTGGTGAGCAGTTCTTC. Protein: CATSRRQGESGEQFF.

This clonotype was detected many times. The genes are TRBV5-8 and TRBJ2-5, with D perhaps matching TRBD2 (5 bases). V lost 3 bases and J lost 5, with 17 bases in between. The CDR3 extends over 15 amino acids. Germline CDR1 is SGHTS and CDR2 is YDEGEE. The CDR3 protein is CASSYGSLPGETQYF. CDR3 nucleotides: TGTGCCAGCAGCTATGGGAGCCTCCCCGGTGAGACCCAGTACTTC. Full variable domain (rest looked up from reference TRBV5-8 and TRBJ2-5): EAGVTQSPTHLIKTRGQQATLRCSPISGHTSVYWYQQALGLGLQFLLWYDEGEERNRGNFPPRFSGRQFPNYSSELNVNALELEDSALYLCASSYGSLPGETQYFGPGTRLLVL.

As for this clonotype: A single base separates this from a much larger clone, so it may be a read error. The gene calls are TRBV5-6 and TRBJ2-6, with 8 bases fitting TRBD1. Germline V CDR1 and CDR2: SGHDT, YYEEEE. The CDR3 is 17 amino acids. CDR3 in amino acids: CASSSRGQVDRANVPTF. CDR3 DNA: TGTGCCAGCAGCTCGCGGGGACAGGTCGACCGGGCCAACGTCCCGACTTTC.

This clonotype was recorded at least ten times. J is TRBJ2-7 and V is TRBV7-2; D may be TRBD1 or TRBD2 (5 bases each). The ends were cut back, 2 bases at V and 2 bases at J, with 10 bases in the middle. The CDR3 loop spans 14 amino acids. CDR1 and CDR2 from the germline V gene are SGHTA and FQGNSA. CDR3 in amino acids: CASSLIGGTYEQYF. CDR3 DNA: TGTGCCAGCAGCTTAATTGGGGGAACCTACGAGCAGTACTTC.

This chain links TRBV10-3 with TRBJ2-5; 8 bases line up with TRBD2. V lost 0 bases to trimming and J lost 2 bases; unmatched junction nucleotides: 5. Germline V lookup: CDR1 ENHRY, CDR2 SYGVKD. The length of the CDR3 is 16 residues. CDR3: CAISESGGAPQETQYF. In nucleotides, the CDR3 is TGTGCCATCAGTGAGTCCGGGGGGGCACCTCAAGAGACCCAGTACTTC.

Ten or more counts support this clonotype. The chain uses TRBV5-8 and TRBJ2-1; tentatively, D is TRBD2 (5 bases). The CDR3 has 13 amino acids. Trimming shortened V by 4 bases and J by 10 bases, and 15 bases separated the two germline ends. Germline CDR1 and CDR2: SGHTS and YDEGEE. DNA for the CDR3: TGTGCCAGCAGCCACGGGGTGATGGGGGAGCAGTTCTTC. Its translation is CASSHGVMGEQFF.

CDR3 region: CAISQGRDEKLFF. The CDR3 DNA follows: TGTGCCATTTCACAGGGGAGAGATGAAAAACTGTTTTTT. The chain recombines TRBV10-3 with TRBJ1-4; 7 bases map to TRBD1. Germline V gene sequence: CDR1 ENHRY, CDR2 SYGVKD. The V gene end was trimmed by 9 bases and the J gene end by 6 bases; junction bases not matched to a gene: 7. The CDR3 runs 13 residues.

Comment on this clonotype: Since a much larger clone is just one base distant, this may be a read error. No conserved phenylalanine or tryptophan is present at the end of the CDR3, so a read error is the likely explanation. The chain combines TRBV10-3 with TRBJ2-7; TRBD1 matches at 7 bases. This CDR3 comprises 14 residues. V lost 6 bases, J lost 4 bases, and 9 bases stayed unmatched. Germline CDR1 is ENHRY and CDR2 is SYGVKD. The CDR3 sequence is CAIRASGTEYEQYL. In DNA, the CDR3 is TGTGCCATCAGGGCCAGTGGGACAGAATACGAGCAGTACCTC.

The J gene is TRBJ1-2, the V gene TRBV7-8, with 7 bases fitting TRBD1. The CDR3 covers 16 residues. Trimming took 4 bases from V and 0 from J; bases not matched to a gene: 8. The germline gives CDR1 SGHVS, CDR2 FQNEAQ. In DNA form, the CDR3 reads TGTGCCAGCAGCTACAGGGACAGACCCCCTAACTATGGCTACACCTTC. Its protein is CASSYRDRPPNYGYTF.